The rows below give T cell receptor beta chains drawn from one sample of a study of blood T cell repertoires in COVID-19. Sequencing used immunoSEQ multiplex PCR; TCRdb keeps in-frame clones, though not all of them. Found here are around 180,000 clones, around 80% of them singletons; the top ten hold roughly 6.8%. Sequenced: peripheral blood. All receptors derive from an older man with active or convalescent COVID-19. The CDR3 runs from the conserved cysteine through the conserved F or W.

v_call	j_call	cdr3_aa
TRBV6-5	TRBJ1-2	CASSYNFWTGSGYTF
TRBV28	TRBJ2-3	CASSEVTGEDADTQYF
TRBV2	TRBJ1-1	CASSDWGPGNTEAFF
TRBV4-2	TRBJ1-6	CASSQDQGREGSPLHF
TRBV27	TRBJ2-1	CASSLGQGAYNEQFF
TRBV5-1	TRBJ2-1	CASSDQGENEQFF
TRBV10-3	TRBJ2-2	CAISESQGVYTGELFF
TRBV19	TRBJ1-2	CASRFTDLYGYTF
TRBV11-2	TRBJ2-1	CASSLEASEQFF
TRBV5-1	TRBJ2-7	CASSLGQGSSSYEQYF
TRBV5-1	TRBJ2-7	CASSLAGSPYEQYF
TRBV7-7	TRBJ2-5	CASSRGTHGQETQYF
TRBV7-3	TRBJ2-1	CASSLGLAGGFKGLFF
TRBV4-1	TRBJ1-5	CASSQGGPGGSGKPQHF
TRBV9	TRBJ2-1	CASSVDLAGGLREQFF
TRBV4-3	TRBJ1-2	CASSQETGGYTF
TRBV19	TRBJ1-1	CASSPTGGSTEAFF
TRBV6-4	TRBJ2-1	CASSPVGTGNNEQFF
TRBV10-2	TRBJ2-5	CASSTGLGWQETQYF
TRBV20-1	TRBJ2-3	CSAANGDTQYF
TRBV10-3	TRBJ2-2	CAILLQGSGELFF
TRBV2	TRBJ1-3	CASSPGTGRNTIYF
TRBV11-2	TRBJ2-7	CASTRTDRTYEQYF
TRBV18	TRBJ2-5	CASSPARQETQYF
TRBV6-2/TRBV6-3	TRBJ1-6	CASSYADSSNSPLHF
TRBV4-2	TRBJ1-1	CASSQADTEAFF
TRBV7-2	TRBJ1-6	CASGQGSDSPLHF
TRBV12-3/TRBV12-4	TRBJ2-7	CASSLVTGNEQYF
TRBV7-8	TRBJ2-1	CASSLALSGRRYNEQFF
TRBV6-4	TRBJ2-5	CASSSWGLGSREGRETQYF
TRBV13	TRBJ2-5	CASSPRGLAKETQYF
TRBV6-4	TRBJ2-7	CATPMTRKNGGSYEQYF
TRBV12-3/TRBV12-4	TRBJ1-5	CASSLGARAQHF
TRBV6-1	TRBJ2-7	CASSERGYEQYF
TRBV30	TRBJ1-1	CACPGVGIDGAFF
TRBV6-2/TRBV6-3	TRBJ2-3	CASTPSGLDTQYF
TRBV9	TRBJ1-1	CASSRQGHRTEAFF
TRBV6-5	TRBJ1-4	CASSPKTGTNEKLFF
TRBV5-1	TRBJ2-1	CASSLALAGANEQFF
TRBV18	TRBJ1-1	CASSGTGRDTEAFF
TRBV30	TRBJ2-2	CAWSVMGQGDPNTGELFF